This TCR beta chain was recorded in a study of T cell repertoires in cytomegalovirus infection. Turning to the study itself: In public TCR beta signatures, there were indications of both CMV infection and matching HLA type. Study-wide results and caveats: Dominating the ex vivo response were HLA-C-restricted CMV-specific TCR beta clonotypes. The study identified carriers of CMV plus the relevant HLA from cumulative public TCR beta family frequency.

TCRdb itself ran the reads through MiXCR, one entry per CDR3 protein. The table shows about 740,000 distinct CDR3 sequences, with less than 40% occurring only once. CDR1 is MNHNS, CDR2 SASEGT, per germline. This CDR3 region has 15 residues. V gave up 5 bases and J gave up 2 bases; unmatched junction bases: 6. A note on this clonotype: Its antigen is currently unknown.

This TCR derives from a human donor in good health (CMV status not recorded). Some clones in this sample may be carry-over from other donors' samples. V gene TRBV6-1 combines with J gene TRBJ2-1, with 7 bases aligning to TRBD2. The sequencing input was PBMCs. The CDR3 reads CASSPLAKPYNEQFF. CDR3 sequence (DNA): TGTGCCAGCAGTCCACTAGCGAAACCCTACAATGAGCAGTTCTTC.